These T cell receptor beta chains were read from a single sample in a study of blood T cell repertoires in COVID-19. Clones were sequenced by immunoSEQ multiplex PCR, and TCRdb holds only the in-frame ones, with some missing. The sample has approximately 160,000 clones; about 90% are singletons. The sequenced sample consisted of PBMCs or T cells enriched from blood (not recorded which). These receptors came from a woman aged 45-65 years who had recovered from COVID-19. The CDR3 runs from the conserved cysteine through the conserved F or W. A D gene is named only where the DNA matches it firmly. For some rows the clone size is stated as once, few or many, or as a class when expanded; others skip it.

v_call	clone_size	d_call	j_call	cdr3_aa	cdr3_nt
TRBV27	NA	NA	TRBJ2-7	CASSLKVSGTRPYEQYF	TGTGCCAGCAGTTTAAAGGTCTCCGGGACAAGGCCCTACGAGCAGTACTTC
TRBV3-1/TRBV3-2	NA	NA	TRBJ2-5	CASSQDDRQETQYF	TGTGCCAGCAGCCAAGATGACAGGCAAGAGACCCAGTACTTC
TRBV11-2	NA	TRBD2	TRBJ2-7	CASRPPGTSGFGEQYF	TGTGCCAGCAGACCCCCCGGGACTAGCGGGTTTGGAGAGCAGTACTTC
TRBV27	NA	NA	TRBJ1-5	CASSLSAEYQPQHF	TGTGCCAGCAGTTTATCGGCGGAATATCAGCCCCAGCATTTT
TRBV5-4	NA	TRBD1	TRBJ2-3	CASSSRTGSADTQYF	TGTGCCAGCAGCTCGAGGACAGGGAGCGCAGATACGCAGTATTTT
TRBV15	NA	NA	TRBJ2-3	CATSRLSLDRGDTQYF	TGTGCCACCAGCAGATTATCTTTGGACCGGGGAGATACGCAGTATTTT
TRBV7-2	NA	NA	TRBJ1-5	CASSFQGASPAPQHF	TGTGCCAGCAGCTTCCAAGGGGCCTCACCGGCCCCCCAGCATTTT
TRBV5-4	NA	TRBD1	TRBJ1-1	CASSDLGGGNTEAFF	TGTGCCAGCAGCGACCTAGGGGGCGGCAACACTGAAGCTTTCTTT
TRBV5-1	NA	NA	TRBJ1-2	CASSRGKQGADYGYTF	TGCGCCAGCTCCAGGGGCAAACAAGGGGCAGATTATGGCTACACCTTC
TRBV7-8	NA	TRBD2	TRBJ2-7	CASRQSAGGGYEQYF	TGTGCCAGCAGACAGTCAGCGGGAGGAGGTTACGAGCAGTACTTC
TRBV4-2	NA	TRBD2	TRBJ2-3	CASSQGASGTTTDTQYF	TGTGCCAGCAGCCAAGGCGCTAGCGGGACCACCACAGATACGCAGTATTTT
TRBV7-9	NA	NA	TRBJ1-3	CASSFDRPSGNTIYF	TGTGCCAGCAGCTTTGACAGGCCCTCTGGAAACACCATATATTTT
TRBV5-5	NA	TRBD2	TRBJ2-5	CASLGLRQETQYF	TGTGCCAGCTTGGGACTACGACAAGAGACCCAGTACTTC
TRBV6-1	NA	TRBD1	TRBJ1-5	CASSDRGMGQPQHF	TGTGCCAGCAGTGACAGGGGGATGGGTCAGCCCCAGCATTTT
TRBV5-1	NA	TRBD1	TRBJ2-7	CASSPKGRGGGYEQYF	TGCGCCAGCAGCCCGAAGGGTCGAGGGGGCGGTTACGAGCAGTACTTC
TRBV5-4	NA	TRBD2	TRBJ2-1	CASSATSGSYNEQFF	TGTGCCAGCAGCGCGACTAGCGGCTCCTACAATGAGCAGTTCTTC
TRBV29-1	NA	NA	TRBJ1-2	CSVAPHGQGAGYGYTF	TGCAGCGTTGCCCCCCACGGGCAGGGAGCGGGATATGGCTACACCTTC
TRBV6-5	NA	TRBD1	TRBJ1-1	CASSGQGNTEAFF	TGTGCCAGCAGCGGACAGGGGAACACTGAAGCTTTCTTT
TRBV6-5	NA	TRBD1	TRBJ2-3	CASSSHATGGRDTQYF	TGTGCCAGCAGTTCACACGCAACAGGGGGCAGGGATACGCAGTATTTT
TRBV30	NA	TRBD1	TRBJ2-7	CAWRSDRGHEQYF	TGTGCCTGGAGATCCGACAGGGGCCACGAGCAGTACTTC
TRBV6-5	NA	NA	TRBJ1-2	CASSRDMPSGGYTF	TGTGCCAGCAGTCGGGACATGCCCTCTGGGGGCTACACCTTC
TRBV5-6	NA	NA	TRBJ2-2	CASSLTGFGELFF	TGTGCCAGCAGCTTAACAGGGTTCGGGGAGCTGTTTTTT
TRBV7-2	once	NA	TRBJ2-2	CASSLVMGRPNTGELFF	TGTGCCAGCAGCTTAGTTATGGGGAGGCCGAACACCGGGGAGCTGTTTTTT
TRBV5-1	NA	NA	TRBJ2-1	CASSLWADSYNEQFF	TGCGCCAGCAGCTTGTGGGCTGACTCCTACAATGAGCAGTTCTTC
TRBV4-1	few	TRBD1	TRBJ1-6	CASSQVGTGRNSPLHF	TGCGCCAGCAGCCAAGTTGGGACAGGGCGGAATTCACCCCTCCACTTT
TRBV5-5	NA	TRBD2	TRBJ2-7	CASRAGLAGGGSYEQYF	TGTGCCAGCAGGGCGGGACTAGCGGGAGGAGGGAGTTACGAGCAGTACTTC
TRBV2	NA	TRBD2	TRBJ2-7	CASNPRAGLAVYEQYF	TGTGCCAGCAATCCACGCGCCGGACTAGCGGTTTACGAGCAGTACTTC
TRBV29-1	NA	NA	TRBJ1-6	CSATDGDSPLHF	TGCAGCGCCACGGACGGGGATTCACCCCTCCACTTT
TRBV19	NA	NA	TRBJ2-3	CASSPDTGPDTQYF	TGTGCCAGTAGTCCGGACACCGGGCCAGATACGCAGTATTTT
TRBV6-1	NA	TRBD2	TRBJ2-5	CASSGGLAGAVRETQYF	TGTGCCAGCAGTGGTGGACTAGCGGGAGCGGTGAGAGAGACCCAGTACTTC
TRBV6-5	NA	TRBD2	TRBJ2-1	CASVPGTSGGNEQFF	TGTGCCAGCGTACCCGGGACTAGCGGGGGGAATGAGCAGTTCTTC
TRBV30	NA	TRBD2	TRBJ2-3	CALLAGDTDTQYF	TGTGCCTTGCTAGCGGGGGACACAGATACGCAGTATTTT
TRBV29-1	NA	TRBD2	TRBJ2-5	CSGLAGGETQYF	TGCAGCGGACTAGCGGGAGGAGAGACCCAGTACTTC
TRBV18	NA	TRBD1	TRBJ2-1	CASSWTGYYNEQFF	TGTGCCAGCTCATGGACAGGATACTACAATGAGCAGTTCTTC
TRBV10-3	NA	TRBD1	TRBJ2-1	CAISNSGTGVNEQFF	TGTGCCATCAGTAACTCCGGGACAGGGGTCAATGAGCAGTTCTTC
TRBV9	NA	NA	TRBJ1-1	CASSAWGGDTEAFF	TGTGCCAGCAGTGCCTGGGGAGGGGACACTGAAGCTTTCTTT
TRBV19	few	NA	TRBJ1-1	CASSMAGGVNTEAFF	TGTGCCAGTAGTATGGCGGGGGGGGTGAACACTGAAGCTTTCTTT
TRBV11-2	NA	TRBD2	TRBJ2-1	CASSPGLANYNEQFF	TGTGCCAGCAGCCCCGGACTAGCGAACTACAATGAGCAGTTCTTC
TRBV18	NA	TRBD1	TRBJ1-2	CASSPTPGQAQYGYTF	TGTGCCAGCTCACCAACCCCGGGACAGGCTCAGTATGGCTACACCTTC
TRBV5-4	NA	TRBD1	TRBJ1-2	CASSRDRGATYGYTF	TGTGCCAGCAGCCGGGACAGGGGCGCTACCTATGGCTACACCTTC
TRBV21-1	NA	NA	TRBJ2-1	CASSNGGDRGVDEQFF	TGTGCCAGCAGCAACGGAGGTGACAGGGGAGTCGATGAGCAGTTCTTC
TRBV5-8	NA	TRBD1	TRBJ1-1	CASSLDRGQSKAFF	TGTGCCAGCAGCTTGGACAGGGGTCAATCAAAAGCTTTCTTT
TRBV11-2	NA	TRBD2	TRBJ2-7	CASSWTSGSDLEQYF	TGTGCCAGCAGCTGGACTAGCGGGAGTGATCTCGAGCAGTACTTC
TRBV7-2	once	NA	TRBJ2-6	CASSLRGRAGANVLTF	TGTGCCAGCAGCTTACGGGGAAGGGCTGGGGCCAACGTCCTGACTTTC
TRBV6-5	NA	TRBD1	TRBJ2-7	CASSRTGGDYEQYF	TGTGCCAGCAGTAGGACAGGGGGCGACTACGAGCAGTACTTC
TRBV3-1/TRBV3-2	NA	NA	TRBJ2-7	CASSQVSTRTCYEQYF	TGTGCCAGCAGCCAAGTTTCCACAAGGACTTGCTACGAGCAGTACTTC